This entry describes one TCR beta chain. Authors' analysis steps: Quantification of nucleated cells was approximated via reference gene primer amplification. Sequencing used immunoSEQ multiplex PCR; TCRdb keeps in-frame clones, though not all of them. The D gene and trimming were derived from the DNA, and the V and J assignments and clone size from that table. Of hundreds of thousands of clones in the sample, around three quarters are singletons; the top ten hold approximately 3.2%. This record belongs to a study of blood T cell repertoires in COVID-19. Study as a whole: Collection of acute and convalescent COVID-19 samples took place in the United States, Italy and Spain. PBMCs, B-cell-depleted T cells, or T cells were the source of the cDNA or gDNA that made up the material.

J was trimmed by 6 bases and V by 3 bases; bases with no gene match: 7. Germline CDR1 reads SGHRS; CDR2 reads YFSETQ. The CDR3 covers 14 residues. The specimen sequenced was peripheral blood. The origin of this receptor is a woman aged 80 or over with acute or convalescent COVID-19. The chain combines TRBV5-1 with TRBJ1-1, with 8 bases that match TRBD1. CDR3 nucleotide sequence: TGCGCCAGCAGCTCACAGGGGGGATTAGCTGAAGCTTTCTTT. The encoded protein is CASSSQGGLAEAFF.